Sequencing of this T cell receptor beta chain was carried out in a study of technical replicates of blood from several donors. This clone showed up just a few times. CDR1 is SNHLY, CDR2 FYNNEI, per germline. Trimming took 4 bases from V and 2 from J, leaving 11 bases between them. This CDR3 is built from 14 residues. Repertoires were generated with immunoSEQ multiplex PCR, while TCRdb's copy carries only in-frame clones and drops some. This table has over 75,000 clones, approximately 97% appearing once. The chain joins TRBV2 to TRBJ1-1, with D perhaps matching TRBD1 (6 bases). Sequencing used T cells isolated from PBMCs. The TCR sequence derives from a human donor in good health. DNA for the CDR3: TGTGCCAGCAGTGCCGGACAGAGTAACACTGAAGCTTTCTTT. Amino acid sequence: CASSAGQSNTEAFF. Supplemented by reference TRBV2 and TRBJ1-1, the full variable domain reads EPEVTQTPSHQVTQMGQEVILRCVPISNHLYFYWYRQILGQKVEFLVSFYNNEISEKSEIFDDQFSVERPDGSNFTLKIRSTKLEDSAMYFCASSAGQSNTEAFFGQGTRLTVV.